Shown below are 32 T cell receptor beta chains from a single sample sequenced in a study of Graves' ophthalmopathy and Graves' hyperthyroidism. Amplification targeted the TCR beta CDR3 regions, with RNA transcripts as the source material. First-round RT-PCR with HTBI primers preceded a second-round multiplex PCR. TCRdb independently ran MiXCR on the multiplex PCR reads; one entry per CDR3 protein. The repertoire holds 620,000 or so distinct CDR3 sequences, with approximately 21% as singletons. Sequenced input: peripheral blood. These receptors were taken from a woman in her late teens or twenties with stable Graves' hyperthyroidism. Some clones in this sample may be carry-over from other donors' samples.

This clonotype was detected ten times or more. The V gene is TRBV28, the J gene TRBJ2-7; D possibly matches TRBD1 or TRBD2 (5 bases each). The ends were cut back, 4 bases at V and 6 bases at J, with 16 bases in the middle. This CDR3 region has 14 residues. Germline-derived CDR1 and CDR2 are MDHEN and SYDVKM. The CDR3 here is CASSSEVRGSEQYF. The CDR3, as DNA: TGTGCCAGCAGTTCCGAGGTTCGGGGCAGCGAGCAGTACTTC.

This clonotype has a count of ten or more. The chain employs TRBV6-5 and TRBJ1-1; D may be TRBD1 (6 bases). Trimming removed 4 bases from V and 1 base from J, with 13 bases in between. The CDR3 contains 15 residues. Germline assignment: CDR1 MNHEY and CDR2 SVGAGI. CDR3 residues: CASSSWGARNTEAFF. The CDR3 DNA reads as TGTGCCAGCAGTTCGTGGGGGGCCAGGAACACTGAAGCTTTCTTT.

This clonotype was detected many times. The gene calls are TRBV6-1 and TRBJ1-1, with D tentatively TRBD1 (5 bases). V was pared by 7 bases and J by 0 bases, with 15 bases between. CDR3 size: 15 residues. Germline loops: CDR1 MNHNS, CDR2 SASEGT. The CDR3 DNA follows: TGTGCCAGCATCCCGGGGGGTACTCTGAACACTGAAGCTTTCTTT. It is translated as CASIPGGTLNTEAFF.

The rearrangement uses TRBV28 and TRBJ2-7; 7 bases map to TRBD1. The CDR3 covers 16 residues. The germline CDR1 and CDR2 sequences are MDHEN and SYDVKM. The junction had 12 bases not matched to a gene; V was cut back by 0 bases and J by 7 bases. The CDR3 DNA follows: TGTGCCAGCAGTTTATGGACGAGGACAGGTAAACTTGAGCAGTACTTC. This translates into CASSLWTRTGKLEQYF.

This clonotype was observed a few times. This rearrangement joins TRBV18 to TRBJ2-7; D is ambiguous. CDR1 KGHSH and CDR2 LQKENI come from the germline V gene. The length of the CDR3 is 15 residues. V lost 2 bases and J lost 2, with 13 bases in between. The CDR3 sequence: CASSPTLGEAYEQYF. In DNA, the CDR3 is TGTGCCAGCTCACCAACGCTGGGTGAGGCCTACGAGCAGTACTTC.

This clonotype came up a few times. This chain links TRBV12-3 or TRBV12-4 with TRBJ1-1; TRBD1 matches 7 bases. Trimming took 6 bases from V and 2 from J; bases not matched to a gene: 15. The CDR3 has 17 amino acids. CDR3 nucleotides: TGTGCCAGCAGCTTACCCCCAGACAGGGAATTTAACACTGAAGCTTTCTTT. Translated, it gives CASSLPPDREFNTEAFF.

This clonotype turned up a few times. The chain joins TRBV6-1 to TRBJ2-7, with TRBD1 matching over 8 bases. V was pared by 3 bases and J by 6 bases, with 10 bases of the junction left unmatched. Germline CDR1 MNHNS, CDR2 SASEGT. This CDR3 comprises 15 residues. The CDR3 nucleotides read TGTGCCAGCAGTGACGCAGGGGGCAGGCCTGCCGAGCAGTACTTC. This sequence encodes CASSDAGGRPAEQYF.

This clonotype was counted at least ten times. The chain employs TRBV3-1 and TRBJ2-2; TRBD2 agrees at 7 bases. This CDR3 contains 13 residues. Germline V gene lookup returns CDR1 LGHDT and CDR2 YNNKEL (reference sequence). The V segment lost 6 bases and the J segment 5 bases; nucleotides outside the gene matches: 3. CDR3 bases: TGTGCCAGCAGACTCGGGAGGACCGGGGAGCTGTTTTTT. Amino acid sequence: CASRLGRTGELFF.

This clonotype was recorded at least ten times. The V call is TRBV6-1, the J call TRBJ2-7; 10 bases align to TRBD1. Germline-derived CDR1 and CDR2 are MNHNS and SASEGT. J was trimmed by 4 bases and V by 10 bases; bases with no gene match: 7. The CDR3 is 13 residues long. The CDR3 bases are TGTGCCACAACTAGGACAGGGGGATACGAGCAGTACTTC. It codes for CATTRTGGYEQYF.

This clonotype has a count of ten or more. CDR3 in amino acids: CASSFDEQYF. Written as DNA, the CDR3 is TGTGCCAGCAGTTTCGACGAGCAGTACTTC. This chain joins TRBV12-3 or TRBV12-4 and TRBJ2-7, with D unclear. Trimming removed 3 bases at V and 5 bases at J, with 2 bases between. The CDR3 has 10 residues.

The J gene is TRBJ2-7, the V gene TRBV6-1, with 10 bases aligning to TRBD2. The germline CDR1 and CDR2 sequences are MNHNS and SASEGT. The CDR3 runs 14 residues. Trimming cost V 2 bases and J 4 bases; bases outside gene matches: 2. This CDR3 reads CASSELAGEYEQYF. Here the CDR3 DNA reads TGTGCCAGCAGTGAACTAGCGGGGGAATACGAGCAGTACTTC.

There are many counts of this clonotype. The chain carries TRBV4-2 and TRBJ2-7; a weak D match, TRBD2 (5 bases). The germline V and J ends were trimmed by 1 base and 4 bases, with 11 bases remaining between them. This CDR3 has 14 residues. Germline lookup yields CDR1 LGHNA and CDR2 YNFKEQ. The CDR3 loop is CASSQGEGRYEQYF. Here the CDR3 DNA reads TGTGCCAGCAGCCAAGGGGAAGGGAGATACGAGCAGTACTTC.

A remark on this clonotype: A read error may explain this, as a much larger clone is one base away. The V call is TRBV20-1, the J call TRBJ1-5; TRBD1 matches at 7 bases. The CDR3 totals 13 residues. CDR1 is DFQATT and CDR2 is SNEGSKA in the germline V gene (reference sequence). CDR3 DNA sequence: TGCAGTGCTAGTTACAGGGGCCATCAGCCCCATCATTTT. Protein: CSASYRGHQPHHF.

The chain combines TRBV24-1 with TRBJ1-5; weak D call: TRBD1 (5 bases). In germline, CDR1 is KGHDR, CDR2 SFDVKD. Deletions cut 7 bases from V and 4 bases from J, with 10 bases between. This CDR3 has 13 residues. The CDR3 sequence: CATSGDGNQPQHF. Written as DNA, the CDR3 is TGTGCCACCAGCGGGGACGGGAATCAGCCCCAGCATTTT.

The CDR3 region has the DNA TGCAGTGCTAGAGATCGGGGACAGGGCCAAGAGACCCAGTACTTC. Encoded protein: CSARDRGQGQETQYF. The chain joins TRBV20-1 to TRBJ2-5, with TRBD1 matching 9 bases. The V gene end was trimmed by 0 bases and the J gene end by 1 base; junction bases not matched to a gene: 3. The CDR3 has 15 residues. Germline assignment: CDR1 DFQATT and CDR2 SNEGSKA (reference sequence).

This clonotype has just a few counts. V gene TRBV30 combines with J gene TRBJ1-2, with a tentative D call TRBD1 (5 bases). V lost 1 base to trimming and J lost 8 bases, with 14 bases between them. This CDR3 has 13 amino acids. Germline V lookup: CDR1 GTSNPN, CDR2 SVGIG (reference sequence). The CDR3 is CAWSGPRAGGYTF. The CDR3, as DNA: TGTGCCTGGAGTGGCCCCAGGGCGGGCGGCTACACCTTC.

There are many counts of this clonotype. This chain links TRBV20-1 with TRBJ2-7, with D uncertain. Trimming shortened V by 3 bases and J by 1 base, and 10 bases separated the two germline ends. The V gene's germline CDR1 is DFQATT and CDR2 SNEGSKA (reference sequence). The CDR3 consists of 13 residues. The CDR3 is CSASHGSSYEQYF. Written as DNA, the CDR3 is TGCAGTGCTAGTCACGGCAGTTCCTACGAGCAGTACTTC.

This clonotype was seen a handful of times. The chain employs TRBV19 and TRBJ1-1; D call uncertain. CDR3 length: 13 amino acids. V lost 3 bases and J lost 4, with 9 bases in between. In germline, CDR1 is LNHDA, CDR2 SQIVND (reference sequence). CDR3 loop: CASSIPGSTEAFF. In DNA form, the CDR3 reads TGTGCCAGTAGTATCCCCGGATCCACTGAAGCTTTCTTT. The variable domain in full, with the rest retrieved from reference TRBV19 and TRBJ1-1, is DGGITQSPKYLFRKEGQNVTLSCEQNLNHDAMYWYRQDPGQGLRLIYYSQIVNDFQKGDIAEGYSVSREKKESFPLTVTSAQKNPTAFYLCASSIPGSTEAFFGQGTRLTVV.

The table lists this clonotype with many counts. The genes are TRBV4-2 and TRBJ1-6; TRBD1 matches 8 bases. Per germline, CDR1 LGHNA and CDR2 YNFKEQ. This CDR3 has 16 amino acids. Trimming took 0 bases from V and 9 from J; bases not matched to a gene: 7. This CDR3 is CASSQDRGDRGSPLHF. As DNA, the CDR3 is TGTGCCAGCAGCCAAGATAGGGGAGACAGGGGTTCACCCCTCCACTTT.

This clonotype was seen only a few times. This chain links TRBV20-1 with TRBJ1-2, with D perhaps matching TRBD1 (6 bases). CDR3 length: 14 amino acids. Trimming removed 3 bases from V and 2 bases from J, with 13 bases in between. Per germline, CDR1 DFQATT and CDR2 SNEGSKA (reference sequence). The chain's CDR3 is CSASTGQPNYGYTF. The CDR3 DNA follows: TGCAGTGCTAGTACGGGACAACCAAACTATGGCTACACCTTC.

This clonotype appeared many times. V gene TRBV4-2 combines with J gene TRBJ2-7, with a possible D match to TRBD2 (6 bases). V dropped 0 bases and J dropped 5 bases, with 11 bases sitting between them. The V gene's germline CDR1 is LGHNA and CDR2 YNFKEQ. There are 14 residues in the CDR3. CDR3 loop: CASSQEAGYNEQYF. DNA of the CDR3: TGTGCCAGCAGCCAAGAAGCGGGTTACAACGAGCAGTACTTC.

This chain links TRBV20-1 with TRBJ2-7; 8 positions match TRBD2. CDR1 is DFQATT, CDR2 SNEGSKA, per germline (reference sequence). V gave up 6 bases and J gave up 0 bases; unmatched junction bases: 4. The CDR3 contains 13 residues. CDR3 bases: TGCAGTGCCCACGGGGGGGACTCCTACGAGCAGTACTTC. Protein: CSAHGGDSYEQYF.

Remarks on this clonotype: Given a much more abundant clone one base away, this may be a read error. The CDR3 protein is CAYSGGRAFDYGYTF. Here the CDR3 DNA reads TGTGCCTACTCCGGTGGCAGGGCATTCGACTATGGCTACACCTTC. The rearrangement links TRBV30 to TRBJ1-2; possibly TRBD1 for D (5 bases). CDR1 and CDR2 from the germline V gene are GTSNPN and SVGIG (reference sequence). Between the trimmed V and J ends, which lost 7 bases and 3 bases, there was a span of 21 bases. The CDR3 length is 15 residues.

In this sample, this clonotype turned up many times. The chain employs TRBV11-2 and TRBJ1-1; the D gene is possibly TRBD1 (5 bases). Germline V CDR1 and CDR2: SGHAT, FQNNGV. This CDR3 spans 12 amino acids. With 2 bases removed from V and 11 bases from J, the gap between germline ends came to 12 bases. The CDR3 reads CASSLSGGDAFF. CDR3 DNA sequence: TGTGCCAGCAGCTTAAGCGGGGGTGACGCTTTCTTT. The variable domain in full, with the rest retrieved from reference TRBV11-2 and TRBJ1-1, is EAGVAQSPRYKIIEKRQSVAFWCNPISGHATLYWYQQILGQGPKLLIQFQNNGVVDDSQLPKDRFSAERLKGVDSTLKIQPAKLEDSAVYLCASSLSGGDAFFGQGTRLTVV.

This clonotype was seen many times. The V gene is TRBV6-5, the J gene TRBJ2-7; D is possibly TRBD1 (5 bases). Germline CDR1 MNHEY, CDR2 SVGAGI. The V gene lost 0 bases and the J gene lost 5 bases, with 11 bases spanning the gap. The CDR3 runs to 14 residues. For the CDR3, the DNA is TGTGCCAGCAGTTACTCGAAAGGGGCTCACGAGCAGTACTTC. Its translation is CASSYSKGAHEQYF.

In its sample, this clonotype was seen many times. The rearrangement links TRBV5-1 to TRBJ2-2, with 10 bases fitting TRBD1. V lost 7 bases, J lost 4 bases, and 4 bases stayed unmatched. This CDR3 spans 14 amino acids. Germline CDR1 and CDR2: SGHRS and YFSETQ. CDR3 bases: TGCGCCAGCCTCGGGACAGGGGTCACCGGGGAGCTGTTTTTT. It yields the protein CASLGTGVTGELFF.

This clonotype was recorded a few times. A much larger clone sits a single nucleotide away, making a read error possible. The chain couples TRBV15 to TRBJ2-5; D may match TRBD1 or TRBD2 (6 bases each). The V end lost 7 bases, the J end lost 3 bases, and 24 bases lay between the germline ends. The V gene's germline CDR1 is LNHNV and CDR2 YYDKDF (reference sequence). The CDR3 extends over 17 amino acids. The CDR3, as DNA: TGTGCCACCAACAGCCTCAGGGTAGGGGGGCAAAAAGAGACCCAGTACTTC. The encoded protein is CATNSLRVGGQKETQYF. Based on the CDR3 plus reference TRBV15 and TRBJ2-5, the full variable domain is DAMVIQNPRYQVTQFGKPVTLSCSQTLNHNVMYWYQQKSSQAPKLLFHYYDKDFNNEADTPDNFQSRRPNTSFCFLDIRSPGLGDTAMYLCATNSLRVGGQKETQYFGPGTRLLVL.

Many counts were recorded for this clonotype. The rearrangement joins TRBV20-1 to TRBJ1-2; TRBD1 aligns across 8 bases. CDR1 and CDR2 from the germline V gene are DFQATT and SNEGSKA (reference sequence). V shed 3 bases and J 5 bases; nucleotides not matched to a gene: 11. The CDR3 runs to 15 residues. The CDR3 loop reads CSASPAQGAGYGYTF. The CDR3 DNA is TGCAGTGCTAGCCCGGCGCAGGGGGCTGGGTATGGCTACACCTTC.

The chain uses TRBV7-8 and TRBJ1-5; D possibly corresponds to TRBD1 (5 bases). V lost 7 bases and J lost 0, with 16 bases in between. There are 16 residues in the CDR3. In germline, CDR1 is SGHVS, CDR2 FQNEAQ. The CDR3 region is CASTLGQPYSNQPQHF. In DNA, the CDR3 is TGTGCCAGCACCCTAGGACAACCTTATAGCAATCAGCCCCAGCATTTT.

This clonotype was recorded many times. The rearrangement joins TRBV2 to TRBJ1-1, with D unclear. The germline CDR1 and CDR2 sequences are SNHLY and FYNNEI. CDR3 size: 15 residues. The V end lost 6 bases, the J end lost 0 bases, and 14 bases lay between the germline ends. CDR3 sequence (DNA): TGTGCCAGCAGGAAGAGTCAGCCTGTGAACACTGAAGCTTTCTTT. Amino acid sequence: CASRKSQPVNTEAFF.

The chain links TRBV15 to TRBJ1-1, with D hard to call. The CDR3 is made up of 14 amino acids. The germline V and J ends were trimmed by 0 bases and 3 bases, with 8 bases remaining between them. The germline gives CDR1 LNHNV, CDR2 YYDKDF (reference sequence). CDR3 nucleotide sequence: TGTGCCACCAGCAGAGATGGTAGGGACACTGAAGCTTTCTTT. Residues: CATSRDGRDTEAFF.

This clonotype was seen many times. This chain links TRBV6-2 or TRBV6-3 with TRBJ1-5, with 8 bases fitting TRBD1. The CDR3 has 20 amino acids. The germline V gene encodes CDR1 MNHEY and CDR2 SVGEGT. V lost 0 bases to trimming and J lost 0 bases; unmatched junction nucleotides: 13. The CDR3 sequence is CASSYSSLGTGGYSNQPQHF. The CDR3 nucleotides are TGTGCCAGCAGTTACTCGAGTTTAGGGACAGGAGGCTATAGCAATCAGCCCCAGCATTTT.